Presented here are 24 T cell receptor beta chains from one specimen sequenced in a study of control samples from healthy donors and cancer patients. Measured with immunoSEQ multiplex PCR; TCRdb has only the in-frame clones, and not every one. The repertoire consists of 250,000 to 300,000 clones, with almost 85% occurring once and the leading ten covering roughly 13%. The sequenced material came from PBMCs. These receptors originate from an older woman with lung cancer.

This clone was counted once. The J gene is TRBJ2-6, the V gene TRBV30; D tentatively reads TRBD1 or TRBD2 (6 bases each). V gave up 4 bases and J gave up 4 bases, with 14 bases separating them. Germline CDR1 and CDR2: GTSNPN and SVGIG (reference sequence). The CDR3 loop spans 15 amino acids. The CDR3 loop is CAWTRGGRGANVLTF. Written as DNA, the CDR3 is TGTGCCTGGACCCGAGGGGGGAGAGGGGCCAACGTCCTGACTTTC. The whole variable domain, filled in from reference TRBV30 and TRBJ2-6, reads SQTIHQWPATLVQPVGSPLSLECTVEGTSNPNLYWYRQAAGRGLQLLFYSVGIGQISSEVPQNLSASRPQDRQFILSSKKLLLSDSGFYLCAWTRGGRGANVLTFGAGSRLTVL.

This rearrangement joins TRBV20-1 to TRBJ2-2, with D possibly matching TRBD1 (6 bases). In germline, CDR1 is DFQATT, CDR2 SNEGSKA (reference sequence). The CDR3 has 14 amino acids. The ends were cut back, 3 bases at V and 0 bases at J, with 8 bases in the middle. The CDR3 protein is CSASRTANTGELFF. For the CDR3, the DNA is TGCAGTGCTAGTAGGACAGCGAACACCGGGGAGCTGTTTTTT.

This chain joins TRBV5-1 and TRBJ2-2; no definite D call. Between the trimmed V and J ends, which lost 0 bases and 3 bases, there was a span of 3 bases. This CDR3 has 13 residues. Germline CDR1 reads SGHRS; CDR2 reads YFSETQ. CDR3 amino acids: CASSLAYTGELFF. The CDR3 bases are TGCGCCAGCAGCTTGGCCTACACCGGGGAGCTGTTTTTT.

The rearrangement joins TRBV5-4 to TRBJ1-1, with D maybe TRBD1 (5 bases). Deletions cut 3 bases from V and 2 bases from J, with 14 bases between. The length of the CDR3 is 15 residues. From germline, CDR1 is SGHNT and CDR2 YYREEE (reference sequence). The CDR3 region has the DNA TGTGCCAGCAGCTCGGGGGGGATCTCCAACACTGAAGCTTTCTTT. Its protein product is CASSSGGISNTEAFF.

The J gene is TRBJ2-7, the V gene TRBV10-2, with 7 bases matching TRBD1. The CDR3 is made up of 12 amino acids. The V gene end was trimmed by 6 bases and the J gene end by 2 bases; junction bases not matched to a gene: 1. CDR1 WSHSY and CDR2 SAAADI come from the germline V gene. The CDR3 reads CASRDRPYEQYF. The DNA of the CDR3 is TGCGCCAGCAGGGACAGGCCCTACGAGCAGTACTTC.

As DNA, the CDR3 is TGTGCCAGCAGCCCGAACGGCCTAGCGGGGCAGCGGGGGAATACGCAGTATTTT. Amino acids: CASSPNGLAGQRGNTQYF. The genes are TRBV11-2 and TRBJ2-3; 9 positions match TRBD2. V lost 5 bases, J lost 7 bases, and 19 bases stayed unmatched. Germline-derived CDR1 and CDR2 are SGHAT and FQNNGV. The CDR3 totals 18 residues.

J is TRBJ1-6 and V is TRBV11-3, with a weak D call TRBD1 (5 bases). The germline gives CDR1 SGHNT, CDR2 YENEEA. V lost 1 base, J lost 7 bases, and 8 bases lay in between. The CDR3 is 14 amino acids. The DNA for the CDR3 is TGTGCCAGCAGCTTAGGGGGGGAGAATTCACCCCTCCACTTT. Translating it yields CASSLGGENSPLHF.

This chain's CDR3 is CASSQTSASVTGELFF. CDR3 bases: TGCGCCAGCAGCCAAACCTCAGCTAGCGTCACCGGGGAGCTGTTTTTT. The rearrangement uses TRBV4-1 and TRBJ2-2, with a weak D call TRBD2 (6 bases). This CDR3 is built from 16 residues. Per germline, CDR1 MGHRA and CDR2 YSYEKL. The V and J ends lost 2 bases and 4 bases respectively, with 14 bases between them.

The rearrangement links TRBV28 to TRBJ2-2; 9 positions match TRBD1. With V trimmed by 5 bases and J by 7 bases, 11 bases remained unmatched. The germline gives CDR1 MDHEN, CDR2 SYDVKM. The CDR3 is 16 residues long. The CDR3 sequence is CASSRPGQGSNGELFF. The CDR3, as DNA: TGTGCCAGCAGTCGACCGGGACAGGGTTCAAACGGGGAGCTGTTTTTT.

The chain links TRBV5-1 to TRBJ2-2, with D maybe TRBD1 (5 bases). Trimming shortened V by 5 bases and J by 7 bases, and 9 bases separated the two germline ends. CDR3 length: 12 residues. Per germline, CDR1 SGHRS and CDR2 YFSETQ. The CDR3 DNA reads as TGCGCCAGCAGGCAGGGTGGCGGGGAGCTGTTTTTT. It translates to CASRQGGGELFF.

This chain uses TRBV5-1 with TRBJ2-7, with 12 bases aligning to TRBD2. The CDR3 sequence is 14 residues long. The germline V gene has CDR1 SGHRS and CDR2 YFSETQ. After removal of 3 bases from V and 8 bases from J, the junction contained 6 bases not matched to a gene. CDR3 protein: CASSSGLAGLQQYF. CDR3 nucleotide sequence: TGCGCCAGCAGCTCTGGACTAGCGGGGCTTCAGCAGTACTTC. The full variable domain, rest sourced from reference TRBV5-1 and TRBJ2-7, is KAGVTQTPRYLIKTRGQQVTLSCSPISGHRSVSWYQQTPGQGLQFLFEYFSETQRNKGNFPGRFSGRQFSNSRSEMNVSTLELGDSALYLCASSSGLAGLQQYFGPGTRLTVT.

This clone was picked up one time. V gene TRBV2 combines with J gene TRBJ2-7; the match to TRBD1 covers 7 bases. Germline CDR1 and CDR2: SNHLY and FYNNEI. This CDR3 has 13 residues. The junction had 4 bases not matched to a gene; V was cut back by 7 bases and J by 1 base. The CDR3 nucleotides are TGTGCCAGCATGTGGACAGGTTCCTACGAGCAGTACTTC. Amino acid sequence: CASMWTGSYEQYF.

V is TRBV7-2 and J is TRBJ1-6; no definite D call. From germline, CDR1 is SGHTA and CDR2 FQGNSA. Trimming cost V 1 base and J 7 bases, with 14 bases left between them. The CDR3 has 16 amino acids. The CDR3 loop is CASSLDGVYTNSPLHF. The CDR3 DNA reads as TGTGCCAGCAGCTTAGACGGCGTATATACCAATTCACCCCTCCACTTT. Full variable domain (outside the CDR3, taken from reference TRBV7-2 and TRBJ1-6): GAGVSQSPSNKVTEKGKDVELRCDPISGHTALYWYRQSLGQGLEFLIYFQGNSAPDKSGLPSDRFSAERTGGSVSTLTIQRTQQEDSAVYLCASSLDGVYTNSPLHFGNGTRLTVT.

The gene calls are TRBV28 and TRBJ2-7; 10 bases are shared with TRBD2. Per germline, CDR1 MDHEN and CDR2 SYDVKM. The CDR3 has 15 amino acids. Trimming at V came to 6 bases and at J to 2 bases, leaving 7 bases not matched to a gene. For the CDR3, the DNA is TGTGCCAGCAGCCGGAGCGGGAGGGCTGCCTACGAGCAGTACTTC. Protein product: CASSRSGRAAYEQYF.

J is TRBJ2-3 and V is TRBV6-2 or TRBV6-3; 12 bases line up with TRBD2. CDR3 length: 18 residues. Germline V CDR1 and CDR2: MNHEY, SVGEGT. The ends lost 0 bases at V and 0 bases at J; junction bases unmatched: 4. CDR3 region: CASSYSLAGGTSTDTQYF. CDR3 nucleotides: TGTGCCAGCAGTTACTCCCTAGCGGGAGGGACAAGCACAGATACGCAGTATTTT.

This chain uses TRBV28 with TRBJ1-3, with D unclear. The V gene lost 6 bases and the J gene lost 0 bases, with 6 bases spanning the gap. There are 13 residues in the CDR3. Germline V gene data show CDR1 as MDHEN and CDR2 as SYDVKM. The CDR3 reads CASRPFSGNTIYF. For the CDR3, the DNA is TGTGCCAGCAGGCCCTTCTCTGGAAACACCATATATTTT.

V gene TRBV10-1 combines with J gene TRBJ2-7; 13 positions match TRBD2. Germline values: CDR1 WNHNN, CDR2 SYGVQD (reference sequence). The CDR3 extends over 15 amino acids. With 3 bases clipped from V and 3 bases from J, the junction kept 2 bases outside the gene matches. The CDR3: CASSDRTSGSYEQYF. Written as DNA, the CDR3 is TGCGCCAGCAGTGATAGGACTAGCGGGAGCTACGAGCAGTACTTC.

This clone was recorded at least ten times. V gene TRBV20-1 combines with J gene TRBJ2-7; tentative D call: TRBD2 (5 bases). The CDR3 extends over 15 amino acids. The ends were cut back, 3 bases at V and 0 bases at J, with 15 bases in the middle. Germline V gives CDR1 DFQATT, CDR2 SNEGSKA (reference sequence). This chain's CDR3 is CSASNPREFSYEQYF. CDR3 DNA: TGCAGTGCTAGTAACCCGAGGGAGTTCTCCTACGAGCAGTACTTC.

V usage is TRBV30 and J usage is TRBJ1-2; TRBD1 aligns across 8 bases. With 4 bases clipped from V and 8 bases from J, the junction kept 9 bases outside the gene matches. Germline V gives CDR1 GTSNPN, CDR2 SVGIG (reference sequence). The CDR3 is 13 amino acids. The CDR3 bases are TGTGCCTGGACCAGGGACAGGATTGGAGGCTACACCTTC. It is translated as CAWTRDRIGGYTF.

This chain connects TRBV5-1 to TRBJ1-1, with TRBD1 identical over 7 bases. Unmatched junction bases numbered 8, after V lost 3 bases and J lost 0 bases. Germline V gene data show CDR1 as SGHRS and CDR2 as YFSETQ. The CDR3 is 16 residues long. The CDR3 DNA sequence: TGCGCCAGCAGCTCCCAAGGGGGCCCCATGAACACTGAAGCTTTCTTT. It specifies CASSSQGGPMNTEAFF. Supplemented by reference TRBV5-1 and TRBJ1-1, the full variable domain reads KAGVTQTPRYLIKTRGQQVTLSCSPISGHRSVSWYQQTPGQGLQFLFEYFSETQRNKGNFPGRFSGRQFSNSRSEMNVSTLELGDSALYLCASSSQGGPMNTEAFFGQGTRLTVV.

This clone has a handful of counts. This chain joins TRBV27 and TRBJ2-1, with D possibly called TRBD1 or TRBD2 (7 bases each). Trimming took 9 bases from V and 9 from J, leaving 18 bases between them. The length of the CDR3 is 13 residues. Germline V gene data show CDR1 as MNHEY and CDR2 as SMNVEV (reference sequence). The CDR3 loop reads CASQTGREAEQFF. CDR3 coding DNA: TGTGCCAGTCAGACAGGGAGGGAGGCTGAGCAGTTCTTC.

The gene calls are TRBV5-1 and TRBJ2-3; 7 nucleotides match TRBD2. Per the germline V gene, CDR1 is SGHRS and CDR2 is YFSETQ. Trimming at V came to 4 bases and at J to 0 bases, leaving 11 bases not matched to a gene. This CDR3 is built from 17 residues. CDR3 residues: CASSPGASGFSTDTQYF. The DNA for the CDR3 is TGCGCCAGCAGCCCCGGGGCTAGCGGTTTTAGCACAGATACGCAGTATTTT.

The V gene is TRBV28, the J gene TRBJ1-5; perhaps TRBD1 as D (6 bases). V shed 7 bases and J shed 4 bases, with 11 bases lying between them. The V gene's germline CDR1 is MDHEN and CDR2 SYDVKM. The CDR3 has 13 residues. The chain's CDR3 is CASTRTVNQPQHF. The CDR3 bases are TGTGCCAGCACTCGGACAGTGAATCAGCCCCAGCATTTT.

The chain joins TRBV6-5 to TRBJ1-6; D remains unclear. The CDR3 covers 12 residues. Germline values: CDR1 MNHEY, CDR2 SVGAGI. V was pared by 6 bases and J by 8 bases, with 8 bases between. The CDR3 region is CASRVADSPLHF. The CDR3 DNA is TGTGCCAGCAGGGTGGCGGATTCACCCCTCCACTTT.